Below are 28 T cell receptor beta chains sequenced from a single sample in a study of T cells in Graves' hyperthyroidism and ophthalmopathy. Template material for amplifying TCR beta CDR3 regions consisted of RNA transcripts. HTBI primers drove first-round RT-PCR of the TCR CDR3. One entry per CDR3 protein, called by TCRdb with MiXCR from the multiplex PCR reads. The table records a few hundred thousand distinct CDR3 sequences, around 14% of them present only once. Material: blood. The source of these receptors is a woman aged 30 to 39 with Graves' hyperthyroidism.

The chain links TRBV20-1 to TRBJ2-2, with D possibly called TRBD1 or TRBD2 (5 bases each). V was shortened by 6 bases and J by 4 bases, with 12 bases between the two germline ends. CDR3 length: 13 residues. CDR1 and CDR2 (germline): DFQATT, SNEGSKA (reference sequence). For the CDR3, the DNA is TGCAGTGCACGGGAAGGGACCACCGGGGAGCTGTTTTTT. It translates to CSAREGTTGELFF.

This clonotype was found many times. The CDR3 sequence: CASSSLGESGTYNEQFF. The DNA of the CDR3 is TGTGCCAGCAGCTCGTTAGGGGAATCTGGGACGTACAATGAGCAGTTCTTC. V gene TRBV11-2 combines with J gene TRBJ2-1; D tentatively fits TRBD1 or TRBD2 (5 bases each). Germline values: CDR1 SGHAT, CDR2 FQNNGV. The CDR3 is 17 residues long. Trimming left V 4 bases short and J 4 bases short, with 20 bases between.

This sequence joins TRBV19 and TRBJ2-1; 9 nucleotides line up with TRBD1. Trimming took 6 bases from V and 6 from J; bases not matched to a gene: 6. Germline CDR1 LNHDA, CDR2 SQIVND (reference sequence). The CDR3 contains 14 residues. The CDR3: CASRRDRESNEQFF. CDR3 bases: TGTGCCAGTAGACGGGACAGGGAGTCCAATGAGCAGTTCTTC.

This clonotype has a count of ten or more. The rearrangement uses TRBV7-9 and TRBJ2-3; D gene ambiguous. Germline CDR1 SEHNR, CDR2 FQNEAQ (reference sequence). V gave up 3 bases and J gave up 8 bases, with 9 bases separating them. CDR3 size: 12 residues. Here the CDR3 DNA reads TGTGCCAGCAGCTTGTTTGAGGTTACGCAGTATTTT. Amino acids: CASSLFEVTQYF.

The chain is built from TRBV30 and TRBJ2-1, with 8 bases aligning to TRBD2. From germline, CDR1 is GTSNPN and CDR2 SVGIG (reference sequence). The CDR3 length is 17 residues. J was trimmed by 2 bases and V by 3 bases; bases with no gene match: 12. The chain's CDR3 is CAWREGVAGRAYNEQFF. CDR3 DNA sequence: TGTGCCTGGAGGGAGGGCGTAGCGGGAAGGGCCTACAATGAGCAGTTCTTC.

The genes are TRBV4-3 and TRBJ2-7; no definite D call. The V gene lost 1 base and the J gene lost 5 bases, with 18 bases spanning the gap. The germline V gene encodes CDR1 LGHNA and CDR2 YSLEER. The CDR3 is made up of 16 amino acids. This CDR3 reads CASSQGVSSGVDEQYF. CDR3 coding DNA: TGCGCCAGCAGCCAAGGGGTTTCTTCAGGCGTCGACGAGCAGTACTTC.

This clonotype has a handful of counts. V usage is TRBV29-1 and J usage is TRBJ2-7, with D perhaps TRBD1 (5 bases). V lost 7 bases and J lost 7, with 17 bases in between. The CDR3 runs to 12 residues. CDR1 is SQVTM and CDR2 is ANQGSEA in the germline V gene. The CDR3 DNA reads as TGCAGCGGCCGCCAGGGATCCTCGGAGCAGTACTTC. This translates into CSGRQGSSEQYF.

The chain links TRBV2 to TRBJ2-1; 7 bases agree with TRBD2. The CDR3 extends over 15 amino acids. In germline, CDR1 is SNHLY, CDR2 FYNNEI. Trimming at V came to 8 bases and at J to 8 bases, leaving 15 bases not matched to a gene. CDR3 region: CASRSGGSRYDEQFF. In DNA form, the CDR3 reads TGTGCCAGCCGCTCGGGCGGGAGTCGGTACGATGAGCAGTTCTTC. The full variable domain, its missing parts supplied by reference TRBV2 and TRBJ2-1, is EPEVTQTPSHQVTQMGQEVILRCVPISNHLYFYWYRQILGQKVEFLVSFYNNEISEKSEIFDDQFSVERPDGSNFTLKIRSTKLEDSAMYFCASRSGGSRYDEQFFGPGTRLTVL.

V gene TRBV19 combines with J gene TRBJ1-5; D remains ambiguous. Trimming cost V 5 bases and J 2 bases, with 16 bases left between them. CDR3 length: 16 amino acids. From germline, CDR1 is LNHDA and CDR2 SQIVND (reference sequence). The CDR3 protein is CASSSPPTPGNQPQHF. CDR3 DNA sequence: TGTGCCAGTAGTTCCCCCCCGACACCCGGCAATCAGCCCCAGCATTTT.

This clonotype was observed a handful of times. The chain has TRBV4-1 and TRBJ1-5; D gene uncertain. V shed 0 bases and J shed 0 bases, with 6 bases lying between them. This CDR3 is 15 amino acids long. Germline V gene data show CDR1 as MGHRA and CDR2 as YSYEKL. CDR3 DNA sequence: TGCGCCAGCAGCCAAGATACGGCTAGCAATCAGCCCCAGCATTTT. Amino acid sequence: CASSQDTASNQPQHF.

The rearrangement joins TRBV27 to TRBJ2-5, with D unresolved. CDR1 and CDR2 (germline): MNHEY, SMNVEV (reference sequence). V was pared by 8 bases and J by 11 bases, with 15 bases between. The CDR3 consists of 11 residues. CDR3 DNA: TGTGCCAGCTGGTACGGGTCAGCACAGTACTTC. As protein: CASWYGSAQYF.

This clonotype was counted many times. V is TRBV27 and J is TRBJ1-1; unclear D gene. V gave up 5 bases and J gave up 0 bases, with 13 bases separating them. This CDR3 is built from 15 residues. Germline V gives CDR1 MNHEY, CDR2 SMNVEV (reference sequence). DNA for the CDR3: TGTGCCAGCAGTAGATTGTATAGCATGAACACTGAAGCTTTCTTT. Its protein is CASSRLYSMNTEAFF.

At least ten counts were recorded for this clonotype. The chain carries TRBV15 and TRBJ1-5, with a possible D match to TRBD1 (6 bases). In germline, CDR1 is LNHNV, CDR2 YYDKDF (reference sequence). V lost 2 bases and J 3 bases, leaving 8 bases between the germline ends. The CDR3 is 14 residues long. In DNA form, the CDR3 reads TGTGCCACCAGCAGAACAGGGTTCAATCAGCCCCAGCATTTT. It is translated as CATSRTGFNQPQHF.

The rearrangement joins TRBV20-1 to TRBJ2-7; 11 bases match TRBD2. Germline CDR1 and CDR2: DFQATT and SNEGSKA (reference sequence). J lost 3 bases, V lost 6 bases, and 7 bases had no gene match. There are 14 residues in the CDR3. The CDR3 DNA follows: TGCAGTGCCGGAGGACTAGCGGGTGACTACGAGCAGTACTTC. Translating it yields CSAGGLAGDYEQYF.

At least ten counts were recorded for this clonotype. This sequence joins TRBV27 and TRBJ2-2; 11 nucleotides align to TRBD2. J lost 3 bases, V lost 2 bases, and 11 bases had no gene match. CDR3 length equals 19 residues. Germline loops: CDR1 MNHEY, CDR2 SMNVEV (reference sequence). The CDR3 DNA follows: TGTGCCAGCAGTTTAGGTACTAGCGGGAGTAGTTTCGACACCGGGGAGCTGTTTTTT. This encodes CASSLGTSGSSFDTGELFF.

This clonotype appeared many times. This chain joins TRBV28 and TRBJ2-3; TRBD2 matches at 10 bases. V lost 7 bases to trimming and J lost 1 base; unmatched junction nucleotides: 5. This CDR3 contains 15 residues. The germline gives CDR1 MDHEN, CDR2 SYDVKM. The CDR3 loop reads CASNPGTSGTDTQYF. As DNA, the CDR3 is TGTGCCAGCAACCCAGGGACTAGCGGCACAGATACGCAGTATTTT.

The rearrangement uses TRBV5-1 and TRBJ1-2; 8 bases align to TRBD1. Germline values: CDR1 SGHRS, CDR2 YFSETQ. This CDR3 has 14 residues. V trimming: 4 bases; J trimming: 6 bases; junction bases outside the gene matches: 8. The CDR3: CASSTRTGSDGYTF. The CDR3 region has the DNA TGCGCCAGCAGCACACGGACAGGGTCGGATGGCTACACCTTC.

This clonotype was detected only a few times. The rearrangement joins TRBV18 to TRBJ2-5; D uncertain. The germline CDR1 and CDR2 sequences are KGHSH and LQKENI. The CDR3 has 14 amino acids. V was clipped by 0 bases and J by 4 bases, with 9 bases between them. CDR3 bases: TGTGCCAGCTCACCACCGGAGTTGGGAGAGACCCAGTACTTC. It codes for CASSPPELGETQYF.

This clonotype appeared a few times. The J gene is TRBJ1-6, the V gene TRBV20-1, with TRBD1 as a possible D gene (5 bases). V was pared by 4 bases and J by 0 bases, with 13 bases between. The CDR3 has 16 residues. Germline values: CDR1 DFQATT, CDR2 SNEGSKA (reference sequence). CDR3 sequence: CSAKHGQNSYNSPLHF. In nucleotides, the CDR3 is TGCAGTGCTAAACACGGACAAAACTCCTATAATTCACCCCTCCACTTT.

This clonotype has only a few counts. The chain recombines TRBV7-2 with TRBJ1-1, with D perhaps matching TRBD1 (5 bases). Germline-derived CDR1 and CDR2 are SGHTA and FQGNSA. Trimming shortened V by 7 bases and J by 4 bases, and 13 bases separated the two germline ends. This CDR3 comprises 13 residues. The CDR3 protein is CASTQVRGTEAFF. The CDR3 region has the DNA TGTGCCAGCACTCAAGTTAGGGGCACTGAAGCTTTCTTT.

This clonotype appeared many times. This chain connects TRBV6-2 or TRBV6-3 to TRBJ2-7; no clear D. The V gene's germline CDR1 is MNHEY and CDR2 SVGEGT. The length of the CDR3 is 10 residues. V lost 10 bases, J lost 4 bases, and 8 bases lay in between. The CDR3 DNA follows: TGTGCCATCGGACGTTACGAGCAGTACTTC. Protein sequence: CAIGRYEQYF.

The CDR3 bases are TGTGCCAGCAGTGAAGTCGGGGCTTCCTCCTACAATGAGCAGTTCTTC. As protein: CASSEVGASSYNEQFF. This chain joins TRBV2 and TRBJ2-1, with D perhaps TRBD1 or TRBD2 (5 bases each). This CDR3 is built from 16 residues. Looked up from germline, CDR1 is SNHLY and CDR2 is FYNNEI. V lost 1 base and J lost 0, with 10 bases in between.

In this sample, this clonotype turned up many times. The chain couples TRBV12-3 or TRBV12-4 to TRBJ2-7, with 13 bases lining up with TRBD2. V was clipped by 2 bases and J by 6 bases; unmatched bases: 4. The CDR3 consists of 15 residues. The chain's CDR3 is CASSLPTSGRAEQYF. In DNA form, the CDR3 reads TGTGCCAGCAGTTTACCCACTAGCGGGAGGGCCGAGCAGTACTTC.

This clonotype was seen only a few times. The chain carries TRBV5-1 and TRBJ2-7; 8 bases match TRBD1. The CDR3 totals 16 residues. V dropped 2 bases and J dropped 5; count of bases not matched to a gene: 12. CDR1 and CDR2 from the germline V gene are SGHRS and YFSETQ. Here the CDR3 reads CASSLLPGQVMDEQYF. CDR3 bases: TGCGCCAGCAGCTTACTTCCGGGACAGGTCATGGACGAGCAGTACTTC.

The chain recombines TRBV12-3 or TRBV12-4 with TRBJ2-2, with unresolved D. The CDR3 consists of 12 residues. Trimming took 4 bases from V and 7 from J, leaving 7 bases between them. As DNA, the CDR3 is TGTGCCAGCAGTTACAGAAACGGGGAGCTGTTTTTT. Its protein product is CASSYRNGELFF.

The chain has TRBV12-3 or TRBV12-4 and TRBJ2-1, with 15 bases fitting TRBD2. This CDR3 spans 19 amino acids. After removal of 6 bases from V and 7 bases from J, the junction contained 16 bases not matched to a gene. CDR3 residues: CASSLKGTSGRTPSNEQFF. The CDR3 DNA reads TGTGCCAGCAGCTTAAAGGGGACTAGCGGGAGGACCCCTTCTAATGAGCAGTTCTTC.

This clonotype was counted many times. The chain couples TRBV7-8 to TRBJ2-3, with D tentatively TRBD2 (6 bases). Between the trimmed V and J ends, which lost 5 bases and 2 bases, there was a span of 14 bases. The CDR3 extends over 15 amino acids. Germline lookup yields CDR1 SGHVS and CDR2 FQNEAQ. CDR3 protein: CASSLEGPLTDTQYF. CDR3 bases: TGTGCCAGCAGCCTGGAGGGCCCCCTCACAGATACGCAGTATTTT.

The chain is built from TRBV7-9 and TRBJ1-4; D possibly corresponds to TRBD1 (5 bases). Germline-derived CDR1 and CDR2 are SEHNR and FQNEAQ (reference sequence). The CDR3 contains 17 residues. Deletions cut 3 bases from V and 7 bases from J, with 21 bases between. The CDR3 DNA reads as TGTGCCAGCAGCTTCTCTTCAAGGGGAATCGGGGCTGAAAAACTGTTTTTT. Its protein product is CASSFSSRGIGAEKLFF.